This record concerns one TCR beta chain sequence. The data are from a study of blood T cell repertoires in COVID-19. Germline loops: CDR1 SGHTA, CDR2 FQGNSA. The ends lost 1 base at V and 5 bases at J; junction bases unmatched: 9. The length of the CDR3 is 16 residues. Per the original data handling: Amplifying reference gene primers gave estimates of nucleated cell counts. Libraries were prepared by immunoSEQ multiplex PCR; TCRdb keeps only in-frame clonotypes and omits some of them. V, J and clone size derive from that table, while D and trimming were established from the DNA sequence. The sample lists about 170,000 clones; roughly 80% were seen once.

The sequenced material came from peripheral blood. V usage is TRBV7-2 and J usage is TRBJ2-7, with 9 bases identical to TRBD2. The source is a woman older than 75 with acute or convalescent COVID-19. DNA of the CDR3: TGTGCCAGCAGCTTAGTCCCAGCGGGGGGCCTCGACGAGCAGTACTTC. Translation: CASSLVPAGGLDEQYF.